The 14 T cell receptor beta chains reported below all come from one sample, sequenced in a study of Ad26.COV2.S vaccination and SARS-CoV-2 variants. Described treatment: 15 to 20 received Ad26.COV2.S at low or high dose, single or two shots; roughly 5 received placebo; per-sample allocation not given. Specimens were obtained on day 63 following the first vaccine or placebo injection. Produced via immunoSEQ multiplex PCR; TCRdb's table is partial and in-frame only. Of some 410,000 clones listed, around 92% are singletons. The sequenced sample was peripheral blood, obtained in a trial of Ad26.COV2.S vaccine versus placebo. These receptors originate from a person between 18 and 59 years old who received the Ad26.COV2.S COVID-19 vaccine or a placebo.

The J gene is TRBJ2-1, the V gene TRBV6-5; 10 bases are shared with TRBD1. This CDR3 is built from 15 residues. Germline trimming cut 0 bases from V and 7 bases from J; bases unmatched to any gene: 3. The germline V gene encodes CDR1 MNHEY and CDR2 SVGAGI. CDR3 sequence reads: CASSYSDRGRNEQFF. Here the CDR3 DNA reads TGTGCCAGCAGTTACTCTGACAGGGGGCGGAATGAGCAGTTCTTC.

The chain is built from TRBV5-1 and TRBJ2-7, with TRBD1 matching over 7 bases. V lost 4 bases to trimming and J lost 3 bases; unmatched junction nucleotides: 7. CDR1 SGHRS and CDR2 YFSETQ come from the germline V gene. The CDR3 extends over 14 amino acids. The CDR3 coding sequence is TGCGCCAGCAGCGCCCGGGACAGTTACTACGAGCAGTACTTC. Its translation: CASSARDSYYEQYF.

The genes are TRBV7-2 and TRBJ1-6, with TRBD1 matching 10 bases. The length of the CDR3 is 14 residues. Germline V CDR1 and CDR2: SGHTA, FQGNSA. Germline trimming cut 5 bases from V and 5 bases from J; bases unmatched to any gene: 0. The CDR3, as DNA: TGTGCCAGCAGCGGACAGGGGGATAATTCACCCCTCCACTTT. Translation: CASSGQGDNSPLHF.

The CDR3 DNA follows: TGTGCCAGCAGTTTCTTGGCGGCGAACACCGGGGAGCTGTTTTTT. Protein sequence: CASSFLAANTGELFF. The chain carries TRBV27 and TRBJ2-2; D is ambiguous. This CDR3 is 15 amino acids long. Germline V gene data show CDR1 as MNHEY and CDR2 as SMNVEV (reference sequence). V lost 3 bases and J lost 0, with 8 bases in between.

The rearrangement links TRBV27 to TRBJ1-3; 9 nucleotides align to TRBD1. The CDR3 sequence is 16 residues long. Losses at the gene ends were 3 bases for V and 2 bases for J; bases not matched to a gene: 5. Germline-derived CDR1 and CDR2 are MNHEY and SMNVEV (reference sequence). The CDR3 loop is CASSLRGTGPGNTIYF. Here the CDR3 DNA reads TGTGCCAGCAGTTTGAGGGGGACAGGGCCTGGAAACACCATATATTTT.

This chain uses TRBV18 with TRBJ1-2; D unresolved. Trimming took off 4 bases at V and 1 base at J, with 16 bases between the two ends. This CDR3 is 16 amino acids long. Germline assignment: CDR1 KGHSH and CDR2 LQKENI. CDR3 in amino acids: CASSQKSRQDNYGYTF. For the CDR3, the DNA is TGTGCCAGCTCACAGAAATCGCGCCAGGATAACTATGGCTACACCTTC.

Details on this clone: Other DNA variants within this sample encode the same CDR3. The chain recombines TRBV29-1 with TRBJ2-3; D not certain. Between the trimmed V and J ends, which lost 1 base and 6 bases, there was a span of 8 bases. This CDR3 is built from 12 residues. Germline CDR1 is SQVTM and CDR2 is ANQGSEA. The CDR3 region has the DNA TGCAGCGTTGAAGGTCCGTCGGATACGCAGTATTTT. This codes for CSVEGPSDTQYF.

J is TRBJ2-1 and V is TRBV29-1, with D possibly being TRBD1 (6 bases). This CDR3 has 13 residues. Germline CDR1 SQVTM, CDR2 ANQGSEA. V lost 5 bases to trimming and J lost 4 bases, with 12 bases between them. CDR3 nucleotide sequence: TGCAGCGTTTCACAGGGTCTATACAATGAGCAGTTCTTC. Translating gives CSVSQGLYNEQFF.

The rearrangement joins TRBV3-1 (or the pseudogene TRBV3-2) to TRBJ2-6, with 9 positions matching TRBD1. The V and J ends lost 11 bases and 3 bases, in that order; junction bases with no gene match: 11. Per the germline V gene, CDR1 is LGHDT and CDR2 is YNNKEL (reference sequence). The length of the CDR3 is 16 residues. The CDR3 loop reads CAPRDRERDGANVLTF. CDR3 DNA sequence: TGTGCCCCTCGGGACAGGGAACGAGATGGGGCCAACGTCCTGACTTTC.

The rearrangement joins TRBV29-1 to TRBJ2-3; 10 nucleotides align to TRBD1. Trimming removed 7 bases from V and 1 base from J; junction bases left unmatched: 5. This CDR3 contains 14 residues. Germline V gene data show CDR1 as SQVTM and CDR2 as ANQGSEA. As DNA, the CDR3 is TGCAGCGGCCGGGACAGGGGAGGCACAGATACGCAGTATTTT. It specifies CSGRDRGGTDTQYF.

This clone showed up just once. This rearrangement joins TRBV27 to TRBJ1-2, with D unresolved. This CDR3 contains 13 residues. Per the germline V gene, CDR1 is MNHEY and CDR2 is SMNVEV (reference sequence). Trimming removed 5 bases from V and 0 bases from J, with 7 bases in between. The chain's CDR3 is CASSPTPNYGYTF. In DNA form, the CDR3 reads TGTGCCAGCAGTCCAACTCCTAACTATGGCTACACCTTC.

This chain connects TRBV7-9 to TRBJ2-7; D not certain. CDR1 is SEHNR, CDR2 FQNEAQ, per germline (reference sequence). Trimming took 4 bases from V and 4 from J, leaving 11 bases between them. The CDR3 sequence is 13 residues long. Here the CDR3 reads CASSSEETYEQYF. The CDR3 DNA is TGTGCCAGCAGCTCCGAGGAGACTTACGAGCAGTACTTC.

V usage is TRBV6-6 and J usage is TRBJ2-2, with D uncertain. The CDR3 spans 13 residues. Germline assignment: CDR1 MNHNY and CDR2 SVGAGI (reference sequence). Trimming cost V 6 bases and J 7 bases, with 12 bases left between them. The CDR3 protein is CASRDMGIGELFF. The DNA of the CDR3 is TGTGCCAGCAGAGACATGGGGATCGGGGAGCTGTTTTTT.

This sequence joins TRBV28 and TRBJ2-7, with D perhaps being TRBD1 or TRBD2 (5 bases each). CDR3 size: 15 residues. The germline CDR1 and CDR2 sequences are MDHEN and SYDVKM. V was cut by 6 bases and J by 7 bases, with 22 bases left in between. The CDR3 nucleotides read TGTGCCAGCAGCCGTCCCGGGACGGCCTCTGGTGAGCAGTACTTC. It is translated as CASSRPGTASGEQYF.